Included here is one TCR beta chain sequence, with context. CDR1 is SGHTA, CDR2 FQGNSA, per germline. The CDR3 totals 14 residues. The V end was cut by 0 bases, the J end by 2 bases, with 7 bases between. This entry belongs to a study of blood T cell repertoires in COVID-19. The data were produced by immunoSEQ multiplex PCR, yet TCRdb's version contains in-frame clones alone and is incomplete. The table includes fewer than 600,000 clones, 89% detected once. Followed over time, Seattle patients had been enrolled while infection was active. Material for sequencing was peripheral blood. The rearrangement joins TRBV7-2 to TRBJ2-5; D uncertain. This TCR derives from a young man with COVID-19, enrolled during active disease. This CDR3 reads CASSLARGQETQYF. The CDR3 DNA is TGTGCCAGCAGCTTAGCTCGCGGTCAAGAGACCCAGTACTTC.